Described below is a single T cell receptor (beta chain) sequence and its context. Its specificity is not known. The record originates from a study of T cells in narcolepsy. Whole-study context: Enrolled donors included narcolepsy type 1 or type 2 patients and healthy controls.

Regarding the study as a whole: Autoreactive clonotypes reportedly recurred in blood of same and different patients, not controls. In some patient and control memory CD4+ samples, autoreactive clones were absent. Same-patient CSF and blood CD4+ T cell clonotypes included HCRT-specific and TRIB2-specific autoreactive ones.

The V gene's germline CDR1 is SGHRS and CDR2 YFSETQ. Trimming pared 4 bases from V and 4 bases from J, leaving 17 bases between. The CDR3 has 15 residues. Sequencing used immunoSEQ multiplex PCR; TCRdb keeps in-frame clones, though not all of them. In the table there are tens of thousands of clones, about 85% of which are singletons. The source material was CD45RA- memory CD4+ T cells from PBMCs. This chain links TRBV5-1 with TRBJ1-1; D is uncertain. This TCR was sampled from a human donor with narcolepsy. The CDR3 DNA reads TGCGCCAGCAGCCTCCCCTCAGGTCCCAGCACTGAAGCTTTCTTT. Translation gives CASSLPSGPSTEAFF.